The 9 T cell receptor beta chains presented below share a single source sample, sequenced in a study of cytomegalovirus exposure and HLA in healthy donors (dated by TCRdb to the late 2010s). To prepare the library, the immunoSEQ multiplex PCR assay was applied. The multiplex PCR relied on a mix of 60 forward primers for TCR Vbeta segments and 13 reverse primers for TCR Jbeta segments. TCRdb holds this immuneACCESS table with in-frame rearrangements only. Some clones are missing; in checked studies, unresolved V genes explain under half, and the rest has no known cause. This sample has 110,000 to 150,000 clones in its table, and around 78% of those were observed once. The ten largest clones add up to roughly 2.8% of the sample. The sequencing input was PBMCs. These receptors originate from a male donor in good health and CMV-seronegative.

The V and J genes are TRBV18 and TRBJ2-1; 9 bases map to TRBD1. This CDR3 spans 16 amino acids. The germline CDR1 and CDR2 sequences are KGHSH and LQKENI. Trimming at V came to 2 bases and at J to 5 bases, leaving 7 bases not matched to a gene. The CDR3 loop reads CASSPWGTGSNNEQFF. The CDR3 DNA is TGTGCCAGCTCACCATGGGGGACAGGGAGTAACAATGAGCAGTTCTTC.

CDR3 protein: CASSFYGSGTGELFF. For the CDR3, the DNA is TGTGCCAGCAGTTTTTACGGGAGCGGCACCGGGGAGCTGTTTTTT. The chain carries TRBV27 and TRBJ2-2, with a weak D call TRBD2 (6 bases). The germline V gene encodes CDR1 MNHEY and CDR2 SMNVEV (reference sequence). Between the trimmed V and J ends, which lost 3 bases and 4 bases, there was a span of 12 bases. The CDR3 loop spans 15 amino acids.

This chain links TRBV6-5 with TRBJ2-5; D might be TRBD1 (6 bases). The CDR3 runs to 16 residues. CDR1 MNHEY and CDR2 SVGAGI come from the germline V gene. The germline V and J ends were trimmed by 1 base and 2 bases, with 14 bases remaining between them. The CDR3 nucleotides are TGTGCCAGCAGTTACTACAGGGCGATTATTCAAGAGACCCAGTACTTC. This encodes CASSYYRAIIQETQYF.

This clone was found once. The chain employs TRBV2 and TRBJ2-7; 10 nucleotides match TRBD2. The germline V gene has CDR1 SNHLY and CDR2 FYNNEI. CDR3 length: 14 amino acids. V dropped 6 bases and J dropped 3; count of bases not matched to a gene: 5. The CDR3 nucleotides are TGTGCCAGCAGGATAGCGGGAGGTGGCTACGAGCAGTACTTC. Translating it yields CASRIAGGGYEQYF.

This chain joins TRBV5-4 and TRBJ2-7; the match to TRBD1 covers 9 bases. Germline lookup yields CDR1 SGHNT and CDR2 YYREEE (reference sequence). The CDR3 sequence is 15 residues long. With 0 bases clipped from V and 3 bases from J, the junction kept 4 bases outside the gene matches. CDR3 loop: CASSLGGTGFYEQYF. The DNA of the CDR3 is TGTGCCAGCAGCTTGGGTGGGACAGGGTTCTACGAGCAGTACTTC.

V is TRBV7-2 and J is TRBJ1-5, with 11 bases identical to TRBD1. V shed 5 bases, J shed 4 bases, and the junction held 7 bases outside the gene matches. This CDR3 has 16 amino acids. Per the germline V gene, CDR1 is SGHTA and CDR2 is FQGNSA. CDR3 region: CASSPWGTGGNQPQHF. The CDR3 coding sequence is TGTGCCAGCAGCCCCTGGGGGACAGGGGGTAATCAGCCCCAGCATTTT.

The J gene is TRBJ1-5, the V gene TRBV6-6; 7 positions match TRBD1. CDR1 and CDR2 from the germline V gene are MNHNY and SVGAGI (reference sequence). V was pared by 2 bases and J by 7 bases, with 5 bases of the junction left unmatched. The CDR3 is 14 amino acids. CDR3 sequence reads: CASSYNRGEQPQHF. The CDR3 coding sequence is TGTGCCAGCAGTTACAACAGGGGCGAACAGCCCCAGCATTTT.

This chain joins TRBV14 and TRBJ2-7, with D possibly being TRBD2 (5 bases). This CDR3 comprises 12 residues. The germline gives CDR1 SGHDN, CDR2 FVKESK. With 4 bases removed from V and 7 bases from J, the gap between germline ends came to 11 bases. The CDR3 DNA is TGTGCCAGCAGCCCCCTCTCGGGGGAGCAGTACTTC. As protein: CASSPLSGEQYF.

The V call is TRBV10-3, the J call TRBJ1-3; 9 bases align to TRBD1. J gave up 0 bases and V 6 bases, and 12 bases lay outside the gene matches. Germline V gene lookup returns CDR1 ENHRY and CDR2 SYGVKD. CDR3 size: 18 residues. This CDR3 reads CAISAIPLTGGSGNTIYF. CDR3 DNA sequence: TGTGCCATCAGCGCGATCCCCTTGACAGGGGGCTCTGGAAACACCATATATTTT.